The rows below give T cell receptor beta chains drawn from one sample of a study of shared clonotypes between healthy human individuals. Sequenced by immunoSEQ multiplex PCR; TCRdb stores in-frame clones only, minus some. Of some 2 million clones listed, just under 95% are singletons. Sample: naive CD8+ T cells sorted from blood. Source of these receptors: a man aged 18 to 29 in good health. Both conserved end residues are part of each CDR3. The order of the fields is D gene, V gene, J gene, clone size, CDR3 DNA, CDR3 protein. D genes are given only for firm matches. The listing skips clone size in some rows; elsewhere it reads once, few, many or a size class.

>.|TRBV5-4|TRBJ2-7|once
TGTGCCAGCAGCTTGGAGGGCCCCCTCTACGAGCAGTACTTC
CASSLEGPLYEQYF
>TRBD2|TRBV5-6|TRBJ2-7|.
TGTGCCAGCAGCTTAGATCCCCTAGCGGGACCCTACGAGCAGTACTTC
CASSLDPLAGPYEQYF
>.|TRBV7-2|TRBJ2-7|.
TGTGCCAGCAGCAAAGTGAGGGACTTCTCCTACGAGCAGTACTTC
CASSKVRDFSYEQYF
>TRBD1|TRBV10-2|TRBJ2-7|.
TGCGCCAGCAGTGAGGATTGGACAGGTTTCTACGAGCAGTACTTC
CASSEDWTGFYEQYF
>TRBD1|TRBV2|TRBJ1-5|.
TGTGCCAGCAGTGAGGGACAGGGGGATCAGCCCCAGCATTTT
CASSEGQGDQPQHF
>.|TRBV23-1|TRBJ2-7|.
TGCGCCAGCAGAGGAAATCTCTCCTACGAGCAGTACTTC
CASRGNLSYEQYF
>TRBD1|TRBV5-6|TRBJ2-6|.
TGTGCCAGCAGCTTGGGGACAGGGACTGGGGCCAACGTCCTGACTTTC
CASSLGTGTGANVLTF
>TRBD2|TRBV4-1|TRBJ2-1|.
TGCGCCAGCAGCCAAGTCCTAGCGGGTGAGGATGAGCAGTTCTTC
CASSQVLAGEDEQFF
>.|TRBV29-1|TRBJ2-3|.
TGCAGCGCCGACGCCGGGACAACTAGCACAGATACGCAGTATTTT
CSADAGTTSTDTQYF
>TRBD2|TRBV7-3|TRBJ2-5|.
TGTGCCAGCAGCTTTAGCGGGGGGCCTCAAGAGACCCAGTACTTC
CASSFSGGPQETQYF
>.|TRBV27|TRBJ2-2|.
TGTGCCAGCAGTTTATCAGTAGGGACGACCGGGGAGCTGTTTTTT
CASSLSVGTTGELFF
>.|TRBV19|TRBJ2-7|.
TGTGCCAGTAGCCGGACAGTAAACTACGAGCAGTACTTC
CASSRTVNYEQYF
>TRBD1|TRBV6-5|TRBJ1-2|.
TGTGCCAGCAGTTACGGGACAGTCGACTACACCTTC
CASSYGTVDYTF
>TRBD1|TRBV12-5|TRBJ1-4|.
TGTGCTAGTGGTCCTCCGGGACAGGGAGAAAAACTGTTTTTT
CASGPPGQGEKLFF
>.|TRBV27|TRBJ1-2|.
TGTGCCAGCAGTTTAACCGGGAGCAACTATGGCTACACCTTC
CASSLTGSNYGYTF
>TRBD2|TRBV7-9|TRBJ2-1|.
TGTGCCAGCAGCCTCGTAGCGGGAGGGGGAGCTGACTACAATGAGCAGTTCTTC
CASSLVAGGGADYNEQFF
>.|TRBV7-6|TRBJ1-1|.
TGTGCCAGCAGCTTAAGGTCGGGGGGAACCCCTGAAGCTTTCTTT
CASSLRSGGTPEAFF
>TRBD2|TRBV2|TRBJ2-1|.
TGTGCCAGCAGTGAAGTGCTAGCGGGAGGGCCTGTCTACAATGAGCAGTTCTTC
CASSEVLAGGPVYNEQFF
>TRBD2|TRBV9|TRBJ2-5|.
TGTGCCAGCAGCGGATGGACTAGCGGGGTGTTCCAAGAGACCCAGTACTTC
CASSGWTSGVFQETQYF
>.|TRBV2|TRBJ2-5|.
TGTGCCAGCAGTGAACCCGGGGGCCTGAGACAAGAGACCCAGTACTTC
CASSEPGGLRQETQYF
>.|TRBV15|TRBJ1-1|.
TGTGCCACCAGCAGAGTTGTGAATGGGGACACTGAAGCTTTCTTT
CATSRVVNGDTEAFF
>.|TRBV5-1|TRBJ1-6|.
TGCGCCAGCAGCTTGGTTACGGGAAATTCACCCCTCCACTTT
CASSLVTGNSPLHF
>TRBD1|TRBV27|TRBJ2-7|.
TGTGCCAGCAGCCTTGCCCCCGGGACAGGGGACCCCGAGCAGTACTTC
CASSLAPGTGDPEQYF
>.|TRBV4-1|TRBJ2-7|.
TGCGCCAGCAGCCAAGTAGGATCTCCCGAGCAGTACTTC
CASSQVGSPEQYF
>TRBD1|TRBV30|TRBJ1-6|.
TGTGCCTCGGACAGGGGTTCTCCGGCCCTCCACTTT
CASDRGSPALHF